Listed here are 27 T cell receptor beta chains from one sample, sequenced in a study of T cell responses to AZD1222 COVID-19 vaccine. TCRdb's copy holds only in-frame clones and misses some; the assay was immunoSEQ multiplex PCR. The sample has roughly 20,000 clones, approximately 81% seen once. The sample was peripheral blood, taken 28 days after the second AZD1222 dose. Receptors were obtained from an adult who received the AZD1222 COVID-19 vaccine.

The chain employs TRBV19 and TRBJ1-1, with unresolved D. The CDR3 is 13 amino acids. The germline V and J ends were trimmed by 6 bases and 7 bases, with 15 bases remaining between them. The V gene's germline CDR1 is LNHDA and CDR2 SQIVND (reference sequence). CDR3 nucleotide sequence: TGTGCCAGTAGCCAGAGCAATATGGGTGAAGCTTTCTTT. Amino acid sequence: CASSQSNMGEAFF.

J is TRBJ2-5 and V is TRBV6-4; tentatively, D is TRBD2 (6 bases). Trimming took off 7 bases at V and 0 bases at J, with 18 bases between the two ends. The CDR3 covers 16 residues. The germline V gene has CDR1 MRHNA and CDR2 SNTAGT. Here the CDR3 DNA reads TGTGCCAGCACCTGGTGTGCTAGCGTGTACCAAGAGACCCAGTACTTC. Its translation: CASTWCASVYQETQYF.

This sequence joins TRBV9 and TRBJ2-7, with 8 bases fitting TRBD1. Trimming removed 2 bases from V and 6 bases from J; junction bases left unmatched: 10. The CDR3 consists of 15 residues. The germline gives CDR1 SGDLS, CDR2 YYNGEE. The CDR3 reads CASSVMTGASSEQYF. CDR3 nucleotide sequence: TGTGCCAGCAGCGTGATGACAGGGGCGAGCAGCGAGCAGTACTTC.

The chain uses TRBV4-2 and TRBJ1-2; weak D call: TRBD1 (5 bases). CDR1 and CDR2 from the germline V gene are LGHNA and YNFKEQ. V was trimmed by 1 base and J by 8 bases, leaving 11 bases between them. The CDR3 runs 13 residues. Here the CDR3 reads CASSQVRTRGYTF. The CDR3 DNA reads TGTGCCAGCAGCCAAGTTAGGACACGCGGCTACACCTTC.

In its sample, this clone was seen once. This sequence joins TRBV19 and TRBJ1-5, with D uncertain. Germline CDR1 is LNHDA and CDR2 is SQIVND (reference sequence). The V end was cut by 3 bases, the J end by 0 bases, with 12 bases between. This CDR3 is built from 16 residues. The CDR3 sequence: CASSIPGDYSNQPQHF. The DNA for the CDR3 is TGTGCCAGTAGTATCCCGGGAGATTATAGCAATCAGCCCCAGCATTTT.

The CDR3 sequence is CASSITGSNQPQHF. The CDR3, as DNA: TGTGCCAGTAGTATAACAGGGAGCAATCAGCCCCAGCATTTT. This rearrangement joins TRBV19 to TRBJ1-5; perhaps TRBD1 as D (6 bases). The CDR3 extends over 14 amino acids. V was shortened by 2 bases and J by 1 base, with 6 bases between the two germline ends. Germline lookup yields CDR1 LNHDA and CDR2 SQIVND (reference sequence).

The V call is TRBV4-1, the J call TRBJ1-3; D is unclear. V was clipped by 1 base and J by 0 bases, with 7 bases between them. In germline, CDR1 is MGHRA, CDR2 YSYEKL. This CDR3 is 15 amino acids long. The CDR3 coding sequence is TGCGCCAGCAGCCAAGTCGTGACCTCTGGAAACACCATATATTTT. Translated: CASSQVVTSGNTIYF.

CDR3 sequence (DNA): TGCAGCGTTGGCTGGACAGGGAGGACCGGGGAGCTGTTTTTT. This codes for CSVGWTGRTGELFF. J is TRBJ2-2 and V is TRBV29-1; 8 bases match TRBD1. Unmatched junction bases numbered 6, after V lost 4 bases and J lost 5 bases. CDR1 SQVTM and CDR2 ANQGSEA come from the germline V gene. The CDR3 contains 14 residues.

The CDR3 sequence: CASSPPGGENSPLHF. DNA for the CDR3: TGTGCCAGCTCACCACCGGGGGGCGAGAATTCACCCCTCCACTTT. The V call is TRBV18, the J call TRBJ1-6, with a possible D match to TRBD1 (6 bases). V was trimmed by 0 bases and J by 7 bases, leaving 10 bases between them. The CDR3 is 15 amino acids. Germline CDR1 is KGHSH and CDR2 is LQKENI.

This clone came up a few times. This CDR3 is CAIRGDSGQETQYF. The CDR3 DNA is TGTGCCATCAGGGGGGACAGCGGCCAAGAGACCCAGTACTTC. The V call is TRBV10-3, the J call TRBJ2-5; 7 positions agree with TRBD1. CDR3 length equals 14 residues. With V trimmed by 6 bases and J by 1 base, 5 bases remained unmatched. The germline V gene has CDR1 ENHRY and CDR2 SYGVKD.

This clone was seen only a few times. This chain's CDR3 is CASSLGTAYEQYF. The CDR3 region has the DNA TGCGCCAGCAGCCTCGGGACAGCCTACGAGCAGTACTTC. The J gene is TRBJ2-7, the V gene TRBV10-1; 7 nucleotides line up with TRBD1. V shed 6 bases and J 2 bases; nucleotides not matched to a gene: 4. This CDR3 spans 13 amino acids. The V gene's germline CDR1 is WNHNN and CDR2 SYGVQD (reference sequence).

The chain links TRBV4-1 to TRBJ1-1; D ambiguous. The CDR3 runs 16 residues. Germline CDR1 is MGHRA and CDR2 is YSYEKL. V lost 2 bases, J lost 1 base, and 14 bases lay in between. The CDR3 reads CASSQILLGKNTEAFF. CDR3 DNA sequence: TGCGCCAGCAGCCAAATATTGTTGGGGAAGAACACTGAAGCTTTCTTT.

The chain has TRBV6-2 or TRBV6-3 and TRBJ2-7; D is unresolved. Trimming took off 2 bases at V and 4 bases at J, with 9 bases between the two ends. CDR3 length equals 13 residues. Per the germline V gene, CDR1 is MNHEY and CDR2 is SVGEGT. This CDR3 reads CASSYEALYEQYF. CDR3 DNA: TGTGCCAGCAGTTACGAAGCACTTTACGAGCAGTACTTC.

This chain links TRBV5-8 with TRBJ2-1, with D unclear. Germline V gives CDR1 SGHTS, CDR2 YDEGEE. V was trimmed by 0 bases and J by 2 bases, leaving 9 bases between them. This CDR3 is built from 15 residues. CDR3 bases: TGTGCCAGCAGCTTGGGTCAGCTACCCTACAATGAGCAGTTCTTC. This gives the protein CASSLGQLPYNEQFF.

The V gene is TRBV5-1, the J gene TRBJ2-3; D remains unclear. V was cut by 0 bases and J by 3 bases, with 2 bases left in between. CDR3 size: 12 residues. Germline V CDR1 and CDR2: SGHRS, YFSETQ. The CDR3 reads CASSLDTDTQYF. The CDR3 region has the DNA TGCGCCAGCAGCTTGGATACAGATACGCAGTATTTT.

The gene calls are TRBV30 and TRBJ2-3; D perhaps matches TRBD2 (6 bases). This CDR3 has 18 residues. Germline V gene data show CDR1 as GTSNPN and CDR2 as SVGIG (reference sequence). Trimming shortened V by 0 bases and J by 9 bases, and 28 bases separated the two germline ends. The DNA of the CDR3 is TGTGCCTGGAGTGTACATCAGGGAGGTTTGGGGATAGGGGACACGCAGTATTTT. It codes for CAWSVHQGGLGIGDTQYF.

The chain has TRBV6-2 or TRBV6-3 and TRBJ1-1; no definite D call. Germline V gives CDR1 MNHEY, CDR2 SVGEGT. V lost 6 bases to trimming and J lost 0 bases, with 8 bases between them. The CDR3 has 13 residues. The CDR3 DNA is TGTGCCAGCAGCACAAAAGTGAACACTGAAGCTTTCTTT. It codes for CASSTKVNTEAFF.

This clone showed up just once. This chain links TRBV7-9 with TRBJ2-7; the D is unclear. Germline CDR1 reads SEHNR; CDR2 reads FQNEAQ (reference sequence). The V end was cut by 1 base, the J end by 7 bases, with 8 bases between. The CDR3 contains 12 residues. CDR3 nucleotides: TGTGCCAGCAGCTTAGGGGGAATGGAGCAGTACTTC. It yields the protein CASSLGGMEQYF.

DNA for the CDR3: TGTGCCAGCAGCCTCACGCAACAGGGCGGCGAGCAGTACTTC. Its protein product is CASSLTQQGGEQYF. The V and J genes are TRBV4-2 and TRBJ2-7; maybe TRBD1 (6 bases). The germline V and J ends were trimmed by 4 bases and 6 bases, with 16 bases remaining between them. This CDR3 spans 14 amino acids. Germline V gives CDR1 LGHNA, CDR2 YNFKEQ.

V gene TRBV29-1 combines with J gene TRBJ2-7; 10 nucleotides align to TRBD1. The CDR3 runs 15 residues. Trimming at V came to 6 bases and at J to 2 bases, leaving 10 bases not matched to a gene. CDR1 and CDR2 from the germline V gene are SQVTM and ANQGSEA. CDR3: CSVVTGTGVPYEQYF. CDR3 bases: TGCAGCGTAGTTACCGGGACAGGGGTGCCCTACGAGCAGTACTTC.

This rearrangement joins TRBV18 to TRBJ2-2; D not resolved. Germline V gene sequence: CDR1 KGHSH, CDR2 LQKENI. The germline V and J ends were trimmed by 3 bases and 1 base, with 9 bases remaining between them. The length of the CDR3 is 15 residues. The CDR3 loop is CASSPGRQNTGELFF. CDR3 DNA sequence: TGTGCCAGCTCACCCGGCAGACAGAACACCGGGGAGCTGTTTTTT.

This chain links TRBV19 with TRBJ1-5; 10 bases are a match to TRBD1. Germline assignment: CDR1 LNHDA and CDR2 SQIVND (reference sequence). V lost 4 bases and J lost 0; bases outside the gene matches: 6. The CDR3 runs to 17 residues. The CDR3 sequence is CASSSGQGGNSNQPQHF. CDR3 bases: TGTGCCAGTAGTAGCGGACAGGGGGGAAATAGCAATCAGCCCCAGCATTTT.

The chain is built from TRBV28 and TRBJ2-7, with 9 bases aligning to TRBD2. Germline CDR1 reads MDHEN; CDR2 reads SYDVKM. The J segment lost 4 bases and the V segment lost 7 bases, leaving 11 bases of the junction unmatched. CDR3 length equals 15 residues. DNA for the CDR3: TGTGCCAGCACTTCTCCCGGCGGGAGGGAGTACGAGCAGTACTTC. Its translation is CASTSPGGREYEQYF.

V and J are TRBV9 and TRBJ2-3; possible D gene TRBD2, 6 bases. The CDR3 is 15 residues long. Germline V gene lookup returns CDR1 SGDLS and CDR2 YYNGEE. V was shortened by 0 bases and J by 5 bases, with 13 bases between the two germline ends. The CDR3 DNA follows: TGTGCCAGCAGCGTAGACGGGACTCCCGAAGATACGCAGTATTTT. Encoded protein: CASSVDGTPEDTQYF.

This chain connects TRBV4-3 to TRBJ2-7; D uncertain. The CDR3 covers 14 residues. The germline V and J ends were trimmed by 0 bases and 0 bases, with 6 bases remaining between them. Germline CDR1 LGHNA, CDR2 YSLEER. The CDR3 DNA is TGCGCCAGCAGCCAAGACAGCCTCTCCTACGAGCAGTACTTC. This translates into CASSQDSLSYEQYF.

This rearrangement joins TRBV2 to TRBJ1-2; D gene uncertain. Germline loops: CDR1 SNHLY, CDR2 FYNNEI. CDR3 length: 13 residues. Trimming removed 5 bases from V and 4 bases from J, with 11 bases in between. CDR3 residues: CASSLGQSYGYTF. CDR3 bases: TGTGCCAGCAGTTTAGGGCAGTCCTATGGCTACACCTTC.

The rearrangement joins TRBV30 to TRBJ2-1, with TRBD1 as a possible D gene (5 bases). The germline V gene has CDR1 GTSNPN and CDR2 SVGIG (reference sequence). The V end was cut by 4 bases, the J end by 13 bases, with 17 bases between. The CDR3 covers 12 residues. In nucleotides, the CDR3 is TGTGCCTGGATGGCTGGCCAGGGCAATCAGTTCTTC. This sequence encodes CAWMAGQGNQFF.